This record looks at one T cell receptor (beta chain) sequence and its context. The target antigen is unknown. This specimen belongs to a study of blood T cells in healthy people across ages. In germline, CDR1 is SGHTA, CDR2 FQGNSA. The CDR3 sequence is 17 residues long. V gave up 1 base and J gave up 6 bases; unmatched junction bases: 8. Next came a second PCR, run for roughly 6 to 11 cycles, which used a sample-barcoded 5' primer along with a J-beta primer mix. TCRdb called the 5' RACE reads again in MiXCR, with one record for every CDR3 protein. The sample has under 750,000 distinct CDR3 sequences, under 55% seen once. Broader study findings: TCR beta diversity, measured per million T cells, fell in a roughly linear way with age. Researchers said unsorted PBMCs prevented a conclusive naive versus antigen-experienced comparison. Donors of long life had a larger count of naive CD4+ cells and greater diversity than aged donors.

The source of this sequence is a man older than 75 in good health. The V and J genes are TRBV7-2 and TRBJ1-4, with 10 positions matching TRBD1. The sample taken for sequencing was blood. The DNA for the CDR3 is TGTGCCAGCAGCTTAGTAGGGACAGGGGCTATAGATGAAAAACTGTTTTTT. It is translated as CASSLVGTGAIDEKLFF.